This T cell receptor beta chain was obtained from a study of blood T cell repertoires in COVID-19. The assay was immunoSEQ multiplex PCR, and TCRdb's table has in-frame clones only and misses some. The sample carries some 270,000 clones, roughly 89% recorded once. The receptor was isolated from a woman in her thirties or forties who had recovered from COVID-19. The sequenced sample was peripheral blood.

CDR3 DNA: TGTGCCAGCAGCTTACGAGTTTACGGCTACACCTTC. Translated, it gives CASSLRVYGYTF. The V call is TRBV11-3, the J call TRBJ1-2; no clear D gene. Germline V gene data show CDR1 as SGHNT and CDR2 as YENEEA. The CDR3 is made up of 12 amino acids. The V end lost 2 bases, the J end lost 8 bases, and 9 bases lay between the germline ends.